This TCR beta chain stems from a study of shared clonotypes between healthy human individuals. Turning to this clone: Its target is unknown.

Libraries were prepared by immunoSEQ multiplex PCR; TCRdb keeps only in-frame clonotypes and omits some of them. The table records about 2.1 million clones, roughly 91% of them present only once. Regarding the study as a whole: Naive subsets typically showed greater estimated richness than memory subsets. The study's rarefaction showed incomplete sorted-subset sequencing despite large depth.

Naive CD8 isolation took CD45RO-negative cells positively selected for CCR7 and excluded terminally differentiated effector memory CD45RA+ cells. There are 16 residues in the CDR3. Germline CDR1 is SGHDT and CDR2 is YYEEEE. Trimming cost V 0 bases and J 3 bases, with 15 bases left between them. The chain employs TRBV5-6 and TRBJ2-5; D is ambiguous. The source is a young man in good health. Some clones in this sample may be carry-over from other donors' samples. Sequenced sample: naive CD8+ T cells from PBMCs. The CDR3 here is CASSLALPLVEETQYF. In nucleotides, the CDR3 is TGTGCCAGCAGCTTGGCCTTGCCACTGGTAGAAGAGACCCAGTACTTC.